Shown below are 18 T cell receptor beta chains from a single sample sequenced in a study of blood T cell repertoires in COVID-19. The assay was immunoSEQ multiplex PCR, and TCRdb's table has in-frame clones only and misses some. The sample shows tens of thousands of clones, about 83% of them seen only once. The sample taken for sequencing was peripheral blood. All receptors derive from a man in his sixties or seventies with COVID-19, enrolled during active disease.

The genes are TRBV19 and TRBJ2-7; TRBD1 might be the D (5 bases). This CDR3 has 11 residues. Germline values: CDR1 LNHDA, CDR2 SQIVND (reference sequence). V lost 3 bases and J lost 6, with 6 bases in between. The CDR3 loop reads CASSIRGEQYF. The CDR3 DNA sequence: TGTGCCAGTAGTATTAGGGGCGAGCAGTACTTC.

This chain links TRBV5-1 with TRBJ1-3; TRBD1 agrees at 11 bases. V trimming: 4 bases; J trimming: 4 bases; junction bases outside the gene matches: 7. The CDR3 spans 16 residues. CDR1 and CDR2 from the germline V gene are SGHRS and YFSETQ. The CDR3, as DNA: TGCGCCAGCAGCGTTGGGACAGGGGGACGAGGAAACACCATATATTTT. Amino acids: CASSVGTGGRGNTIYF.

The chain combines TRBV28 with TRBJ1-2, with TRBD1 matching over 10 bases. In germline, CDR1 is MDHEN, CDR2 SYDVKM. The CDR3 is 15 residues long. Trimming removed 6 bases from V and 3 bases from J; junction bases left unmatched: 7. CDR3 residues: CASRTTGTGDYGYTF. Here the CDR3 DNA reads TGTGCCAGCAGGACCACCGGGACAGGGGACTATGGCTACACCTTC.

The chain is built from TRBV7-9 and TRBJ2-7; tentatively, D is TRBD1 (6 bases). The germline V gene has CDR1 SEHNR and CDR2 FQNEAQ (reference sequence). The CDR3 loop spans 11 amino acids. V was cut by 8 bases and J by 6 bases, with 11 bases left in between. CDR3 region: CASEDSLEQYF. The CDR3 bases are TGTGCCAGCGAGGACAGCCTCGAGCAGTACTTC.

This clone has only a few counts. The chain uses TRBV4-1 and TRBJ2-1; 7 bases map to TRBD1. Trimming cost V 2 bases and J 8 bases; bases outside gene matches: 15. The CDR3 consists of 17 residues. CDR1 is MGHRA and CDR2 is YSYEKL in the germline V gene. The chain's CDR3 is CASSQLEGGPYNDEQFF. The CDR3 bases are TGCGCCAGCAGCCAATTGGAAGGGGGCCCCTACAACGATGAGCAGTTCTTC.

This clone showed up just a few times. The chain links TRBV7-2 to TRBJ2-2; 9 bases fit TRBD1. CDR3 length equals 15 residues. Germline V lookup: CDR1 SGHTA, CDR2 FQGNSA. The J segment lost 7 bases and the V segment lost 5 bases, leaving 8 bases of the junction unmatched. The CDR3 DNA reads TGTGCCAGCAGCCCCCGACAGGGGGAAGGCGGGGAGCTGTTTTTT. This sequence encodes CASSPRQGEGGELFF. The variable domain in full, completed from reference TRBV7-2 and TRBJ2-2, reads GAGVSQSPSNKVTEKGKDVELRCDPISGHTALYWYRQSLGQGLEFLIYFQGNSAPDKSGLPSDRFSAERTGGSVSTLTIQRTQQEDSAVYLCASSPRQGEGGELFFGEGSRLTVL.

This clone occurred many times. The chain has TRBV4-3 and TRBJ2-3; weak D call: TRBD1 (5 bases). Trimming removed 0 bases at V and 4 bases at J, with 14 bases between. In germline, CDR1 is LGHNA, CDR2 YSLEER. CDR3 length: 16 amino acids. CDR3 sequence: CASSQDPRARSDTQYF. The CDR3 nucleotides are TGCGCCAGCAGCCAAGATCCCAGGGCCCGGTCAGATACGCAGTATTTT.

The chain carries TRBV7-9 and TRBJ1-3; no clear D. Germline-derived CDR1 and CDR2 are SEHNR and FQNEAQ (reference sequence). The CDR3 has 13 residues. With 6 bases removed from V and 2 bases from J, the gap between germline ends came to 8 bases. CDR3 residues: CASSLRPGNTIYF. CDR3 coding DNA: TGTGCCAGCAGTCTTCGTCCTGGAAACACCATATATTTT.

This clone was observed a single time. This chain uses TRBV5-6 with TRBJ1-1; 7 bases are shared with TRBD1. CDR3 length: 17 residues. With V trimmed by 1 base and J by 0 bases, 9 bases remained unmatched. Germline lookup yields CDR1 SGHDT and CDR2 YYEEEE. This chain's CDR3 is CASSLLLRDSMNTEAFF. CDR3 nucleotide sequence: TGTGCCAGCAGCTTGCTCCTACGGGACAGCATGAACACTGAAGCTTTCTTT.

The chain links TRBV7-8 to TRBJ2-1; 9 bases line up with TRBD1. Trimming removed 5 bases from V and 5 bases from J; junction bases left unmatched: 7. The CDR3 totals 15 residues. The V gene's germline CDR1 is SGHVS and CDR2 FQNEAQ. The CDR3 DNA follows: TGTGCCAGCAGCCCGAGGGACAGGGAAAACAATGAGCAGTTCTTC. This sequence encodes CASSPRDRENNEQFF.

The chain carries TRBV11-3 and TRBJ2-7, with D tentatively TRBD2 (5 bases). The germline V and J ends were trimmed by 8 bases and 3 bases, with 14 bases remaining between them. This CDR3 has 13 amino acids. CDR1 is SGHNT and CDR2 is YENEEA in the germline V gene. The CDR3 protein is CASSMTGNYEQYF. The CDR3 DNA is TGTGCCAGCTCTATGACGGGAAACTACGAGCAGTACTTC.

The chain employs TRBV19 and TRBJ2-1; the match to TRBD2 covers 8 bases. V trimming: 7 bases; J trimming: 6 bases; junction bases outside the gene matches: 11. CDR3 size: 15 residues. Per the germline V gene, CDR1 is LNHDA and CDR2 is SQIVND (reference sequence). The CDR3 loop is CASISLAGGRNEQFF. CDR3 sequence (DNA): TGTGCCAGTATCTCGCTTGCGGGGGGCCGCAATGAGCAGTTCTTC.

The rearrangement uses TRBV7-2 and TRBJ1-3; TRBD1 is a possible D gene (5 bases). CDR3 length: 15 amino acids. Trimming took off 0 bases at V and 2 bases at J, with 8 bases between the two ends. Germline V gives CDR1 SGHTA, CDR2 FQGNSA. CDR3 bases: TGTGCCAGCAGCTTAGCCGGGGGGACTGGAAACACCATATATTTT. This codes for CASSLAGGTGNTIYF. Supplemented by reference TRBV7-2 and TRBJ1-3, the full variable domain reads GAGVSQSPSNKVTEKGKDVELRCDPISGHTALYWYRQSLGQGLEFLIYFQGNSAPDKSGLPSDRFSAERTGGSVSTLTIQRTQQEDSAVYLCASSLAGGTGNTIYFGEGSWLTVV.

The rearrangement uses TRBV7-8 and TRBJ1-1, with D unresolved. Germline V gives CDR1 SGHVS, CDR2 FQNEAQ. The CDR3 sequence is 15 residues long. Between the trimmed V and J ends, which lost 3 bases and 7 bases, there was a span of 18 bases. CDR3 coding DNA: TGTGCCAGCAGCTTTTACAGCGGTTTAAGAGGTGAAGCTTTCTTT. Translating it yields CASSFYSGLRGEAFF.

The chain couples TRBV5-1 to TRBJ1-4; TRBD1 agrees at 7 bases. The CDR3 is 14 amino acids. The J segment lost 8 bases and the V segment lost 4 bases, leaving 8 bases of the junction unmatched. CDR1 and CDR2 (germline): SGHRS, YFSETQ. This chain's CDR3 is CASSRGQAGEKLFF. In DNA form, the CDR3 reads TGCGCCAGCAGCCGTGGACAGGCGGGAGAAAAACTGTTTTTT. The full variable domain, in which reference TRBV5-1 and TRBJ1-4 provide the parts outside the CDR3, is KAGVTQTPRYLIKTRGQQVTLSCSPISGHRSVSWYQQTPGQGLQFLFEYFSETQRNKGNFPGRFSGRQFSNSRSEMNVSTLELGDSALYLCASSRGQAGEKLFFGSGTQLSVL.

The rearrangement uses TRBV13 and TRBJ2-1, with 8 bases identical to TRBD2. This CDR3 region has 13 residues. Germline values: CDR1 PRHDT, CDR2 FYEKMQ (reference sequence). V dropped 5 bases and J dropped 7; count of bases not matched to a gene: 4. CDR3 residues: CASSRTSLNEQFF. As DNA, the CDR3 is TGTGCCAGCAGCAGGACTAGCTTAAATGAGCAGTTCTTC.

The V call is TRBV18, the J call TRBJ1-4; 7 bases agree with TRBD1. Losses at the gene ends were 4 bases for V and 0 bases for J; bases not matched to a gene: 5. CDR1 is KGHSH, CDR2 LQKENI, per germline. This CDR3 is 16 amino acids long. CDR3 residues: CASSLGQASTNEKLFF. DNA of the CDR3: TGTGCCAGCTCACTAGGACAGGCCTCAACTAATGAAAAACTGTTTTTT. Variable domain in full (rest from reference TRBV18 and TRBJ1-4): NAGVMQNPRHLVRRRGQEARLRCSPMKGHSHVYWYRQLPEEGLKFMVYLQKENIIDESGMPKERFSAEFPKEGPSILRIQQVVRGDSAAYFCASSLGQASTNEKLFFGSGTQLSVL.

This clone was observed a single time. The CDR3 loop is CASSPTPGGTEAFF. CDR3 nucleotide sequence: TGTGCCAGCAGCCCGACACCCGGGGGCACTGAAGCTTTCTTT. V is TRBV3-1 (or the pseudogene TRBV3-2) and J is TRBJ1-1; weak D call: TRBD1 (5 bases). CDR3 size: 14 residues. The germline gives CDR1 LGHDT, CDR2 YNNKEL (reference sequence). Trimming took off 4 bases at V and 4 bases at J, with 13 bases between the two ends.